One and the same sample provided the 32 T cell receptor beta chains below, sequenced in a study of shared clonotypes between healthy human individuals. TCRdb's copy holds only in-frame clones and misses some; the assay was immunoSEQ multiplex PCR. The sample has some 530,000 clones, over 70% seen once; the top ten hold roughly 13%. Sequencing was performed on PBMCs. The receptors were gathered from a woman in her 40s in good health. Some clones in this sample may be carry-over from other donors' samples.

The chain is built from TRBV5-1 and TRBJ2-1, with 12 bases identical to TRBD2. V shed 0 bases and J 8 bases; nucleotides not matched to a gene: 3. CDR3 size: 15 residues. Germline CDR1 is SGHRS and CDR2 is YFSETQ. The CDR3 nucleotides read TGCGCCAGCAGCTTGGATGGGACTAGCGGGCATGAGCAGTTCTTC. This encodes CASSLDGTSGHEQFF.

The J gene is TRBJ1-5, the V gene TRBV15, with TRBD1 as a possible D gene (6 bases). The CDR3 has 18 residues. Germline V gene sequence: CDR1 LNHNV, CDR2 YYDKDF (reference sequence). V was trimmed by 3 bases and J by 0 bases, leaving 18 bases between them. CDR3 sequence: CATSSRTVKIYSNQPQHF. CDR3 sequence (DNA): TGTGCCACCAGCAGCCGGACAGTAAAAATATATAGCAATCAGCCCCAGCATTTT.

About this clone itself: This likely stems from a read error, as it lies one base from a far larger clone. V gene TRBV28 combines with J gene TRBJ2-3; TRBD2 matches 8 bases. With V trimmed by 5 bases and J by 3 bases, 10 bases remained unmatched. In germline, CDR1 is MDHEN, CDR2 SYDVKM. This CDR3 spans 16 amino acids. The chain's CDR3 is CASSTPAGVATDTQYF. The CDR3 DNA reads as TGTGCCAGCAGTACCCCAGCGGGAGTAGCAACAGATACGCAGTATTTT.

Concerning this clone itself: The identical CDR3 is also encoded by other nucleotide sequences in the sample. The chain couples TRBV2 to TRBJ1-1, with unresolved D. CDR1 and CDR2 (germline): SNHLY, FYNNEI. There are 13 residues in the CDR3. Trimming pared 2 bases from V and 4 bases from J, leaving 8 bases between. The CDR3 DNA reads as TGTGCCAGCAGTGAACTACCAAGCACTGAAGCTTTCTTT. This translates into CASSELPSTEAFF.

Comment on this clone: This likely traces to a read error, being one base from a far larger clone. The sample carries other DNA sequences with the same CDR3. This chain links TRBV5-4 with TRBJ1-2, with no clear D. The CDR3 sequence is 11 residues long. Per germline, CDR1 SGHNT and CDR2 YYREEE (reference sequence). CDR3 bases: TGTGCCAGTAGCTTGGGTGGGGGCTACACCTTC. Translated, it gives CASSLGGGYTF.

This rearrangement joins TRBV4-1 to TRBJ2-5, with TRBD2 identical over 9 bases. The J segment lost 2 bases and the V segment lost 1 base, leaving 14 bases of the junction unmatched. Germline V lookup: CDR1 MGHRA, CDR2 YSYEKL. The CDR3 has 19 amino acids. The DNA of the CDR3 is TGCGCCAGCAGCCAAGGGGGGGGGACTAGCAGGATCCCGCAAGAGACCCAGTACTTC. It encodes CASSQGGGTSRIPQETQYF.

The chain recombines TRBV6-4 with TRBJ2-1; D not resolved. Germline-derived CDR1 and CDR2 are MRHNA and SNTAGT. The CDR3 consists of 15 residues. Trimming took 4 bases from V and 6 from J, leaving 16 bases between them. CDR3 sequence reads: CASSVPVIKLNEQFF. CDR3 DNA sequence: TGTGCCAGCAGTGTCCCAGTCATTAAACTCAATGAGCAGTTCTTC.

The rearrangement joins TRBV2 to TRBJ2-5; D might be TRBD1 (5 bases). Germline loops: CDR1 SNHLY, CDR2 FYNNEI. Trimming took off 9 bases at V and 2 bases at J, with 16 bases between the two ends. The CDR3 spans 14 residues. The CDR3 DNA follows: TGTGCCAGTTCATTGGCTAGACAGCAAGAGACCCAGTACTTC. Translated: CASSLARQQETQYF.

This chain links TRBV28 with TRBJ2-2, with 8 positions matching TRBD2. The CDR3 is 14 amino acids. The V and J ends lost 10 bases and 5 bases, in that order; junction bases with no gene match: 9. In germline, CDR1 is MDHEN, CDR2 SYDVKM. CDR3 in amino acids: CATRRGVWTGELFF. CDR3 DNA sequence: TGTGCCACCAGGCGGGGGGTATGGACCGGGGAGCTGTTTTTT.

About this clone: With a much larger clone just one base away, this may be a read error. This chain links TRBV10-3 with TRBJ2-7; D is perhaps TRBD1 (6 bases). CDR3 length: 12 amino acids. Between the trimmed V and J ends, which lost 8 bases and 0 bases, there was a span of 8 bases. CDR1 and CDR2 from the germline V gene are ENHRY and SYGVKD. The CDR3 nucleotides are TGTGCCATCGGACAGAACTCCTACGAGCAGTACTTC. Encoded protein: CAIGQNSYEQYF.

The V and J genes are TRBV28 and TRBJ2-1; D perhaps matches TRBD1 (6 bases). There are 16 residues in the CDR3. The germline CDR1 and CDR2 sequences are MDHEN and SYDVKM. Between the trimmed V and J ends, which lost 5 bases and 4 bases, there was a span of 18 bases. The CDR3 coding sequence is TGTGCCAGCAGTCCTACAGAAGGGGGATGGTACAATGAGCAGTTCTTC. As protein: CASSPTEGGWYNEQFF.

The rearrangement links TRBV2 to TRBJ2-3; D unclear. Germline V gene data show CDR1 as SNHLY and CDR2 as FYNNEI. Trimming cost V 6 bases and J 4 bases, with 14 bases left between them. The CDR3 sequence is 14 residues long. CDR3 amino acids: CASRPLGSADTQYF. DNA for the CDR3: TGTGCCAGCAGGCCCCTAGGATCGGCAGATACGCAGTATTTT.

The chain uses TRBV7-9 and TRBJ2-4; a weak D match, TRBD1 (6 bases). The V gene lost 5 bases and the J gene lost 0 bases, with 11 bases spanning the gap. The germline V gene has CDR1 SEHNR and CDR2 FQNEAQ (reference sequence). CDR3 length: 15 amino acids. The DNA of the CDR3 is TGTGCCAGCAGCCCCGACAGGATAGCCAAAAACATTCAGTACTTC. Amino acids: CASSPDRIAKNIQYF.

The V and J genes are TRBV7-8 and TRBJ1-4; no clear D. This CDR3 has 14 amino acids. Germline V gene data show CDR1 as SGHVS and CDR2 as FQNEAQ. Deletions cut 6 bases from V and 7 bases from J, with 15 bases between. In nucleotides, the CDR3 is TGTGCCAGCAGAAACGCGGGTTGGGGTGAAAAACTGTTTTTT. This gives the protein CASRNAGWGEKLFF.

The V gene is TRBV27, the J gene TRBJ2-2; the D gene is possibly TRBD2 (6 bases). Germline loops: CDR1 MNHEY, CDR2 SMNVEV (reference sequence). Trimming took 3 bases from V and 4 from J, leaving 12 bases between them. This CDR3 is built from 15 residues. The CDR3 DNA reads as TGTGCCAGCAGTTTGTTAGCGGACTTCACCGGGGAGCTGTTTTTT. Its protein product is CASSLLADFTGELFF.

V gene TRBV5-1 combines with J gene TRBJ2-3, with D unresolved. Trimming stripped 2 bases from V and 0 bases from J, with 4 bases between. Per germline, CDR1 SGHRS and CDR2 YFSETQ. The CDR3 spans 13 residues. The DNA for the CDR3 is TGCGCCAGCAGCTTATACAGCACAGATACGCAGTATTTT. It codes for CASSLYSTDTQYF.

For this clone: A single base is all that separates this from a far larger clone, so a read error is likely. The rearrangement uses TRBV11-2 and TRBJ2-7; D call uncertain. The CDR3 covers 13 residues. In germline, CDR1 is SGHAT, CDR2 FQNNGV. The CDR3 spells CTSSPRIGYEQYF. The CDR3 DNA follows: TGTACCAGCAGCCCCCGAATCGGGTACGAGCAGTACTTC.

About this clone itself: A read error likely explains this, since a far larger clone differs by one base. Other DNA sequences within the sample encode an identical CDR3. CDR3 protein: CASSEAVKLTEALF. The CDR3 nucleotides are TGTGCCAGCAGTGAAGCTGTAAAACTGACTGAAGCTCTCTTT. This chain joins TRBV2 and TRBJ1-1; no clear D gene. The CDR3 is 14 residues long. Germline V CDR1 and CDR2: SNHLY, FYNNEI.

This clone came up once. The J gene is TRBJ2-3, the V gene TRBV6-4; the match to TRBD2 covers 7 bases. With V trimmed by 0 bases and J by 8 bases, 8 bases remained unmatched. CDR3 size: 15 residues. In germline, CDR1 is MRHNA, CDR2 SNTAGT. The CDR3 region is CASSDSVGGAATQYF. The CDR3 DNA follows: TGTGCCAGCAGTGACTCGGTGGGAGGGGCCGCTACGCAGTATTTT.

The chain recombines TRBV11-2 with TRBJ2-1, with D possibly being TRBD1 (6 bases). This CDR3 comprises 15 residues. V was clipped by 1 base and J by 10 bases, with 17 bases between them. Germline V lookup: CDR1 SGHAT, CDR2 FQNNGV. The CDR3, as DNA: TGTGCCAGCAGCTTAGGTGGGTCTTTAGGGGGAGAGCAGTTCTTC. As protein: CASSLGGSLGGEQFF.

Concerning this clone: A single base is all that separates this from a far larger clone, so a read error is likely. The same CDR3 arises from other DNA sequences in this sample as well. V and J are TRBV9 and TRBJ1-2; D is unresolved. The germline CDR1 and CDR2 sequences are SGDLS and YYNGEE. CDR3 length: 12 amino acids. The chain's CDR3 is CASSGEGWGYTF. CDR3 sequence (DNA): TGTGCTAGCAGCGGAGAAGGGTGGGGCTACACCTTC.

Comment on this clone: This is likely an artifact of a read error, given a far larger clone one base away. Different DNA sequences within this sample yield the same CDR3. The chain links TRBV30 to TRBJ2-2; D possibly corresponds to TRBD2 (6 bases). This CDR3 has 14 residues. Looked up from germline, CDR1 is GTSNPN and CDR2 is SVGIG (reference sequence). CDR3 sequence reads: CAWSRDFNTGELFF. CDR3 DNA: TGCGCCTGGAGCCGGGACTTCAACACCGGGGAGCTGTTTTTT.

This clone was observed a single time. The V gene is TRBV29-1, the J gene TRBJ1-2, with a weak D call TRBD1 (5 bases). Trimming shortened V by 4 bases and J by 1 base, and 10 bases separated the two germline ends. The CDR3 sequence is 13 residues long. CDR1 and CDR2 (germline): SQVTM, ANQGSEA. The chain's CDR3 is CSVALDINYGYTF. Written as DNA, the CDR3 is TGCAGCGTTGCCCTGGACATTAACTATGGCTACACCTTC.

This chain links TRBV10-2 with TRBJ2-5; 10 nucleotides agree with TRBD2. Per germline, CDR1 WSHSY and CDR2 SAAADI. The CDR3 is 15 amino acids. The ends lost 4 bases at V and 5 bases at J; junction bases unmatched: 7. The CDR3 nucleotides read TGCGCCAGCAGTGTAGCGGGAGGTTCGAAGGAGACCCAGTACTTC. Translating it yields CASSVAGGSKETQYF.

Points on this clone: A far larger clone is a single base away, which makes a read error likely. J is TRBJ1-4 and V is TRBV7-9; the D is unclear. The CDR3 extends over 15 amino acids. The ends were cut back, 4 bases at V and 6 bases at J, with 15 bases in the middle. Per germline, CDR1 SEHNR and CDR2 FQNEAQ (reference sequence). The CDR3 sequence is CASSYGPPDYEKLFF. CDR3 nucleotide sequence: TGTGCCAGCAGCTACGGGCCCCCTGATTATGAAAAACTGTTTTTT.

This clone was seen just once. The rearrangement uses TRBV11-2 and TRBJ2-5; tentatively, D is TRBD2 (5 bases). Germline V gives CDR1 SGHAT, CDR2 FQNNGV. V was clipped by 5 bases and J by 8 bases, with 15 bases between them. This CDR3 has 13 residues. In nucleotides, the CDR3 is TGTGCCAGCAGCCCCTCCGGTGGGAGAACCCAGTACTTC. Protein: CASSPSGGRTQYF. The complete variable domain, with remaining parts taken from reference TRBV11-2 and TRBJ2-5, reads EAGVAQSPRYKIIEKRQSVAFWCNPISGHATLYWYQQILGQGPKLLIQFQNNGVVDDSQLPKDRFSAERLKGVDSTLKIQPAKLEDSAVYLCASSPSGGRTQYFGPGTRLLVL.

As regards this clone: A read error is the likely source, as a far larger clone sits one nucleotide away. V usage is TRBV30 and J usage is TRBJ2-4; TRBD1 matches 8 bases. The CDR3 contains 14 residues. After removal of 7 bases from V and 5 bases from J, the junction contained 10 bases not matched to a gene. The germline CDR1 and CDR2 sequences are GTSNPN and SVGIG (reference sequence). CDR3 sequence (DNA): TGTGCCTCCAACAGGGGGACGTCGGAAAACATTCAGTACTTC. This codes for CASNRGTSENIQYF.

This clone was recorded once. V and J are TRBV7-3 and TRBJ2-5; 8 bases agree with TRBD2. The DNA end is more similar to TRBJ2-7, so the J call may be wrong. Per the germline V gene, CDR1 is SGHTA and CDR2 is FQGTGA. The CDR3 is made up of 14 amino acids. The CDR3 protein is CARGPAGRGYEQYF. The CDR3 region has the DNA TGTGCCCGGGGCCCGGCCGGGAGGGGCTACGAGCAGTACTTC.

As concerns this clone: This likely traces to a read error, being one base from a far larger clone. This sample also contains other DNA sequences that code for the same CDR3. V usage is TRBV28 and J usage is TRBJ1-4; no clear D gene. V lost 10 bases and J lost 0, with 12 bases in between. The CDR3 runs 14 residues. Looked up from germline, CDR1 is MDHEN and CDR2 is SYDVKM. The CDR3 sequence is CATLRVATNEKLFF. Here the CDR3 DNA reads TGTGCCACCCTGCGGGTAGCAACTAATGAAAAACTGTTTTTT.

In this sample, this clone turned up many times. J is TRBJ2-2 and V is TRBV30; the D is unclear. The CDR3 has 10 residues. V lost 4 bases and J 6 bases, leaving 3 bases between the germline ends. Germline CDR1 is GTSNPN and CDR2 is SVGIG (reference sequence). CDR3 in DNA: TGTGCCTGGAAGGCCGGGGAGCTGTTTTTT. This translates into CAWKAGELFF.

For this clone: A far larger clone is off by one base, so a read error is likely. This sample also contains other DNA sequences that code for the same CDR3. V and J are TRBV28 and TRBJ2-7; 11 bases are a match to TRBD1. The CDR3 length is 17 residues. The J segment lost 3 bases and the V segment lost 6 bases, leaving 13 bases of the junction unmatched. Germline V gene sequence: CDR1 MDHEN, CDR2 SYDVKM. The CDR3 sequence is CASSLGDWTGGYYEQYF. CDR3 bases: TGTGCCAGCAGCTTAGGCGATTGGACAGGGGGCTACTACGAGCAGTACTTC.

The genes are TRBV7-3 and TRBJ2-1; weak D call: TRBD2 (6 bases). The V end was cut by 6 bases, the J end by 10 bases, with 19 bases between. Germline V gene data show CDR1 as SGHTA and CDR2 as FQGTGA. The CDR3 length is 14 residues. DNA for the CDR3: TGTGCCAGCAGAAAGGGACTCGCTGGCGAGGAGCAGTTCTTC. Translation: CASRKGLAGEEQFF.